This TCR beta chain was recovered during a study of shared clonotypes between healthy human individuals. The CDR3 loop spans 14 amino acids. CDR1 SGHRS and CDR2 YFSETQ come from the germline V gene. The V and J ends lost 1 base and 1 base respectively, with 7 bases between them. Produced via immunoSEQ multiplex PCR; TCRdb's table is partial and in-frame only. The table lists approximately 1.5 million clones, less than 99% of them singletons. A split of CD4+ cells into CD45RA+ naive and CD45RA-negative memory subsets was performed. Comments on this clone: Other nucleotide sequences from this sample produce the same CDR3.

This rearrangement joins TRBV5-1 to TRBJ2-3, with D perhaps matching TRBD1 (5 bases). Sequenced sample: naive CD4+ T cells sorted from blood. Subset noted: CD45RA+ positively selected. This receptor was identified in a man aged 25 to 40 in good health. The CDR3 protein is CASSLLQGTDTQYF. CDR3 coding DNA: TGCGCCAGCAGCTTGCTACAGGGCACAGATACGCAGTATTTT.